The entry below describes one TCR beta chain. Germline V gives CDR1 LNHDA, CDR2 SQIVND (reference sequence). V was trimmed by 4 bases and J by 2 bases, leaving 14 bases between them. The CDR3 has 15 residues. The data originate from a study of shared clonotypes between healthy human individuals. Measured with immunoSEQ multiplex PCR; TCRdb has only the in-frame clones, and not every one. The data contain approximately 1.5 million clones, approximately 98% of them singletons. The TCR originated in a man aged 30-40 years in good health. This sequence joins TRBV19 and TRBJ1-2; tentatively, D is TRBD1 (6 bases). What was sequenced was naive CD4+ T cells sorted from blood. Subset of the sample: CD45RA+ positively selected. The CDR3 DNA reads TGTGCCAGTAGTACCCGAGGTCAGGGGAACTATGGCTACACCTTC. This encodes CASSTRGQGNYGYTF.